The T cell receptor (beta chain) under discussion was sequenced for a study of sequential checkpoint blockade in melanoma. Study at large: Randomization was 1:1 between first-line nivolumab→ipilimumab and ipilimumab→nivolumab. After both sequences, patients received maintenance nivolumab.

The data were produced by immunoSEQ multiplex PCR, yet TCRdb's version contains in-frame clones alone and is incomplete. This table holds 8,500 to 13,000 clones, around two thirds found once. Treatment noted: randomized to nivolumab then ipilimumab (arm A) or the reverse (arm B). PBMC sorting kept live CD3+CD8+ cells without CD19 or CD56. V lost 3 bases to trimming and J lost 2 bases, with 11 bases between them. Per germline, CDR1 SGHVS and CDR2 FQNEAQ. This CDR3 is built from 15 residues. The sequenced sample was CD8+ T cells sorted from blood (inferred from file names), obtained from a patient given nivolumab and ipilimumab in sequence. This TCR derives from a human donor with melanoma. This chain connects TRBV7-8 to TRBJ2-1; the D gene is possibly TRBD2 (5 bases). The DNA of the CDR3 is TGTGCCAGCAGCTTGACCGGGATGACCTACAATGAGCAGTTCTTC. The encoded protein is CASSLTGMTYNEQFF. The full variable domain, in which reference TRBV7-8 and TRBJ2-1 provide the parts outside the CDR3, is GAGVSQSPRYKVAKRGQDVALRCDPISGHVSLFWYQQALGQGPEFLTYFQNEAQLDKSGLPSDRFFAERPEGSVSTLKIQRTQQEDSAVYLCASSLTGMTYNEQFFGPGTRLTVL.